This TCR beta chain originates from a study of blood T cell repertoires in COVID-19 (dated by TCRdb to 2019 to 2021). With regard to the full study: Samples from collaborators originated in the United States, Italy and Spain and spanned both the acute and convalescent phases of COVID-19. The prospective study material was composed of cDNA or gDNA derived from T cells, B-cell-depleted T cells, or PBMCs. The repertoires were released in a freely available public database intended as a resource for research on the immune response to SARS-CoV-2. Samples came from the ongoing ImmuneRACE study (first 160 participants) plus 1,254 subjects from 6 global collaborators. Sample metadata almost always included a de-identified subject ID, COVID-19 status, age in years and sex. The dataset comprised deeply sampled blood TCRbeta repertoires from subjects exposed to, actively infected with, or recovered from COVID-19. HLA class I and class II types, where available, came from metadata supplied by the sample provider rather than from assay-based typing. What the research found in general, with its limitations: The quantity of clinical and demographic metadata differed by source and by participant and was supplied without curation.

In the prospective study, participants were roughly 18 to 100 years old, resided in about two dozen geographic areas of the United States, and were enrolled through a virtual design. In the prospective study, cohorts were assigned on the basis of participant-reported clinical history obtained from a screening survey and a study questionnaire. A participant counted as exposed if, within 2 weeks of entering the study, that participant had been in contact with someone who had a PCR-confirmed or clinician-diagnosed COVID-19 case. Each participant in the prospective study had whole blood, serum and a nasopharyngeal or oropharyngeal swab collected by mobile phlebotomists. Prospective study participants could optionally give additional blood draws and questionnaires over an approximately 2-month period. Before DNA extraction, prospective study blood samples were shipped either frozen or at room temperature.

CDR1 is given as ENHRY and CDR2 as SYGVKD, both from the germline V gene. V lost 2 bases and J lost 3 bases; the stretch between them is 17 bases long. The cysteine opens and the phenylalanine closes a CDR3 of 16 amino acids. The DNA shown is the 48-base CDR3, in frame from base 1. TCRbeta CDR3 regions were amplified from genomic DNA using the immunoSEQ Assay, a bias-controlled multiplex PCR. Processing in the source paper ran as follows. Within the assay, amplification of reference gene primers was used to estimate how many nucleated cells each sample contained. To quantify the absolute abundance of each unique TCRbeta CDR3 rearrangement, sequence reads were collapsed and filtered. For each sample, productive Simpson clonality was calculated as the square root of Simpson's diversity index across productive rearrangements. What TCRdb holds here is the immuneACCESS table cut down to in-frame rearrangements. Part of the clones is not present; checked against another copy, under half of the missing clones reflect an unresolved V gene, and the others are unexplained. The DNA was the basis for D and trimming; V, J and clone size are from that table. Recorded for this sample are around 250,000 clones; approximately 78% of them occurred a single time. The ten largest make up around 5% of the sample.

This clone showed up just a few times. Its antigen target is currently unknown. Per-base qualities were not stored, and no clone one base away is much larger. The TCR originated in a man aged 35 to 55 who had been exposed to COVID-19. Input material: PBMCs or T cells enriched from blood (not recorded which). This chain joins TRBV10-3 to TRBJ2-7, with an unclear D gene assignment. The CDR3 sequence is CAISEGRPGSNYEQYF. The DNA sequence is given as TGTGCCATCAGTGAGGGCAGACCAGGCAGCAACTACGAGCAGTACTTC.